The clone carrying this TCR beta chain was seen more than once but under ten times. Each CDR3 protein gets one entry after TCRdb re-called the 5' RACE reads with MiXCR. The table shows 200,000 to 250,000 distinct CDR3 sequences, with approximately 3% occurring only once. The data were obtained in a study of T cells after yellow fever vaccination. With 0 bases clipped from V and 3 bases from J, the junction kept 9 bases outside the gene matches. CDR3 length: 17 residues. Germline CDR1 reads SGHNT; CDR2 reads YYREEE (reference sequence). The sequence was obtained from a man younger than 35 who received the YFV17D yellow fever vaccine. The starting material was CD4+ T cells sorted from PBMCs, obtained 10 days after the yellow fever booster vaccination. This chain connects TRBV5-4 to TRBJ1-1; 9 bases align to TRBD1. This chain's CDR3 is CASSLGIWTGAYTEAFF. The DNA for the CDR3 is TGTGCCAGCAGCTTGGGGATTTGGACAGGGGCGTACACTGAAGCTTTCTTT.